This TCR beta chain was profiled in a study of shared clonotypes between healthy human individuals. About the research overall: The study enrolled two women and three men aged 18 to 49. Three plates each covered CD4 naive and memory; CD8 naive two, CD8 memory one. General study findings and limits: Non-shared clonotypes had lower generation probabilities than clonotypes shared by all four sorted-subset donors.

Note on this clone: Its matching antigen is unknown. This same CDR3 is encoded by further DNA sequences in the sample.

Within Nashville, Tennessee resided all donors, each a Caucasian adult. The CDR3 spans 14 residues. The ends were cut back, 0 bases at V and 4 bases at J, with 8 bases in the middle. CDR1 is SGHRS, CDR2 YFSETQ, per germline. Assay: immunoSEQ multiplex PCR; the TCRdb copy retains only in-frame clones and omits some. The sample lists over a million clones, approximately 80% seen once, with under 0.65% in the top ten. The source is a young man in good health. Some clones in this sample may be carry-over from other donors' samples. The genes are TRBV5-1 and TRBJ1-3; D gene uncertain. Sequencing input: memory CD4+ T cells from PBMCs. Indicated subset: CD45RA-negative fraction. This chain's CDR3 is CASSLGVSGNTIYF. As DNA, the CDR3 is TGCGCCAGCAGCTTGGGGGTCTCCGGAAACACCATATATTTT. Filled out from reference TRBV5-1 and TRBJ1-3, the complete variable domain reads KAGVTQTPRYLIKTRGQQVTLSCSPISGHRSVSWYQQTPGQGLQFLFEYFSETQRNKGNFPGRFSGRQFSNSRSEMNVSTLELGDSALYLCASSLGVSGNTIYFGEGSWLTVV.